The 9 T cell receptor beta chains in this list originate from one sample, sequenced in a study of metastatic and nonmetastatic thyroid tumors. None of the patients had undergone any treatment ahead of thyroid surgery. Using MiXCR, TCRdb re-called clones from the PCR reads. In the table there are some 25,000 clones, more than 20% of which are singletons. Material for sequencing was blood. The receptor set was obtained from a female donor with papillary thyroid cancer or a benign thyroid nodule (not recorded which). Some clones in this sample may be carry-over from other donors' samples.

This clone showed up many times. The V call is TRBV6-5, the J call TRBJ1-1, with 8 positions matching TRBD1. The germline gives CDR1 MNHEY, CDR2 SVGAGI. Unmatched junction bases numbered 3, after V lost 0 bases and J lost 0 bases. There are 16 residues in the CDR3. CDR3 bases: TGTGCCAGCAGTTACTCGAGACAGGGGATGAACACTGAAGCTTTCTTT. It yields the protein CASSYSRQGMNTEAFF.

This clone was detected many times. The chain uses TRBV20-1 and TRBJ2-1, with 8 nucleotides matching TRBD2. This CDR3 is 14 amino acids long. V was clipped by 7 bases and J by 7 bases; unmatched bases: 12. Germline values: CDR1 DFQATT, CDR2 SNEGSKA (reference sequence). CDR3 in DNA: TGCAGTGGAACCCCCCGACTAGCGTTAAATGAGCAGTTCTTC. Residues: CSGTPRLALNEQFF.

This clone showed up many times. The J gene is TRBJ1-1, the V gene TRBV11-2; a weak D match, TRBD1 (5 bases). Germline CDR1 and CDR2: SGHAT and FQNNGV. The CDR3 has 16 amino acids. With 4 bases removed from V and 6 bases from J, the gap between germline ends came to 21 bases. As DNA, the CDR3 is TGTGCCAGCAGCTACCGACAGCTGGCGTCCGGTCCTGAAGCTTTCTTT. Translation: CASSYRQLASGPEAFF.

This clone was picked up a small number of times. The J gene is TRBJ2-7, the V gene TRBV6-2 or TRBV6-3, with a tentative D call TRBD1 (6 bases). CDR1 MNHEY and CDR2 SVGEGT come from the germline V gene. The CDR3 is made up of 12 amino acids. V lost 9 bases and J 7 bases, leaving 16 bases between the germline ends. Here the CDR3 reads CARRTGSQEQYF. CDR3 coding DNA: TGTGCCAGACGTACAGGGTCCCAAGAGCAGTACTTC.

On this clone itself: An end of the junction does not agree with germline; a read error may underlie this. The chain combines TRBV5-1 with TRBJ2-7; D unresolved. In germline, CDR1 is SGHRS, CDR2 YFSETQ. This CDR3 comprises 13 residues. The CDR3: CASSYTVVYEHYF. CDR3 DNA sequence: TGCGCCAGCAGCTATACAGTAGTCTACGAGCATTACTTC.

This clone was seen repeatedly, ten times or more. This chain joins TRBV18 and TRBJ2-3, with 11 bases fitting TRBD2. Trimming removed 3 bases from V and 6 bases from J; junction bases left unmatched: 8. CDR1 and CDR2 (germline): KGHSH, LQKENI. The CDR3 is made up of 16 amino acids. CDR3 amino acids: CASSPGLAGGEDTQYF. CDR3 nucleotide sequence: TGTGCCAGCTCACCCGGGCTAGCGGGAGGAGAGGATACGCAGTATTTT.

This clone was picked up many times. The gene calls are TRBV20-1 and TRBJ1-6; D is perhaps TRBD1 (5 bases). CDR3 size: 13 residues. Germline V CDR1 and CDR2: DFQATT, SNEGSKA (reference sequence). Deletions cut 4 bases from V and 7 bases from J, with 11 bases between. The CDR3, as DNA: TGCAGTGCTACCCGGGACCCGAATTCACCCCTCCACTTT. It codes for CSATRDPNSPLHF.

This clone was counted at least ten times. The V gene is TRBV19, the J gene TRBJ1-2; TRBD1 might be the D (6 bases). There are 15 residues in the CDR3. Trimming shortened V by 1 base and J by 5 bases, and 14 bases separated the two germline ends. Germline V gives CDR1 LNHDA, CDR2 SQIVND (reference sequence). CDR3 region: CASSIGGRGRYGYTF. The CDR3 nucleotides read TGTGCCAGTAGTATAGGAGGCAGGGGCAGATATGGCTACACCTTC.

The rearrangement uses TRBV12-3 or TRBV12-4 and TRBJ2-3; tentative D call: TRBD1 (5 bases). This CDR3 comprises 13 residues. V was shortened by 5 bases and J by 5 bases, with 11 bases between the two germline ends. The CDR3 DNA follows: TGTGCCAGCAGTGAAGGGGCGTTAGATACGCAGTATTTT. This codes for CASSEGALDTQYF.